Shown below are 16 T cell receptor beta chains from a single sample sequenced in a study of shared T cell receptors in the human thymus. Produced via immunoSEQ multiplex PCR; TCRdb's table is partial and in-frame only. The data hold 500,000 to 750,000 clones, with approximately 88% observed a single time. Separately, the same data were catalogued under a study of human thymus T cells.

Sequencing was performed on thymocytes. The receptors derive from a boy under two years old with a congenital heart defect.

The chain recombines TRBV7-9 with TRBJ2-7; 7 nucleotides match TRBD2. Germline CDR1 reads SEHNR; CDR2 reads FQNEAQ (reference sequence). This CDR3 is 18 amino acids long. V dropped 0 bases and J dropped 3; count of bases not matched to a gene: 14. CDR3 bases: TGTGCCAGCAGCTTAGCAGGTTCGGTTCGGCGGGAGTACTACGAGCAGTACTTC. Its protein product is CASSLAGSVRREYYEQYF.

This sequence joins TRBV4-1 and TRBJ2-2; tentative D call: TRBD1 (5 bases). CDR1 is MGHRA, CDR2 YSYEKL, per germline. Trimming cost V 4 bases and J 2 bases, with 8 bases left between them. The CDR3 covers 14 residues. Here the CDR3 DNA reads TGCGCCAGCAGCCGACGGACAAACACCGGGGAGCTGTTTTTT. Translation: CASSRRTNTGELFF.

The rearrangement uses TRBV6-5 and TRBJ2-7, with 7 positions matching TRBD1. Unmatched junction bases numbered 6, after V lost 2 bases and J lost 2 bases. The CDR3 length is 15 residues. CDR1 and CDR2 (germline): MNHEY, SVGAGI. This CDR3 reads CASSYSRGLAYEQYF. CDR3 sequence (DNA): TGTGCCAGCAGTTACAGCAGGGGGTTGGCCTACGAGCAGTACTTC.

A few counts support this clone. This rearrangement joins TRBV6-1 to TRBJ1-1; 9 bases map to TRBD1. The CDR3 sequence is 18 residues long. The germline V gene encodes CDR1 MNHNS and CDR2 SASEGT. Unmatched junction bases numbered 10, after V lost 1 base and J lost 1 base. In nucleotides, the CDR3 is TGTGCCAGCAGTGAAGAAGAAGGGGGACAGGGTCCGAACACTGAAGCTTTCTTT. The encoded protein is CASSEEEGGQGPNTEAFF.

The CDR3 nucleotides read TGTGCCAGCAGCGCGGGGACAGGGAAGGTGGGCGAGCAGTACTTC. Its translation is CASSAGTGKVGEQYF. The rearrangement links TRBV5-4 to TRBJ2-7; TRBD1 matches at 9 bases. J was trimmed by 6 bases and V by 4 bases; bases with no gene match: 11. Germline values: CDR1 SGHNT, CDR2 YYREEE (reference sequence). The CDR3 is 15 amino acids.

The CDR3 protein is CARDKREPFNEQFF. In nucleotides, the CDR3 is TGTGCCAGAGACAAGCGGGAACCCTTCAATGAGCAGTTCTTC. This chain uses TRBV7-3 with TRBJ2-1, with TRBD2 identical over 7 bases. V lost 9 bases, J lost 6 bases, and 11 bases stayed unmatched. In germline, CDR1 is SGHTA, CDR2 FQGTGA. The length of the CDR3 is 14 residues.

This chain joins TRBV7-2 and TRBJ1-2; weak D call: TRBD1 (6 bases). Germline V lookup: CDR1 SGHTA, CDR2 FQGNSA. The V end lost 7 bases, the J end lost 3 bases, and 6 bases lay between the germline ends. The CDR3 sequence is 11 residues long. CDR3 sequence reads: CASNRDYGYTF. DNA for the CDR3: TGTGCCAGCAACAGGGACTATGGCTACACCTTC.

This clone has just one count. The chain uses TRBV15 and TRBJ2-1; tentative D call: TRBD2 (5 bases). This CDR3 has 12 amino acids. Trimming took 5 bases from V and 9 from J, leaving 11 bases between them. Germline assignment: CDR1 LNHNV and CDR2 YYDKDF (reference sequence). The CDR3 sequence is CATSGESPEQFF. CDR3 DNA: TGTGCCACCAGCGGGGAGAGCCCTGAGCAGTTCTTC.

V usage is TRBV25-1 and J usage is TRBJ1-2; D gene uncertain. V shed 3 bases and J shed 0 bases, with 11 bases lying between them. Germline-derived CDR1 and CDR2 are MGHDK and SYGVNS. The length of the CDR3 is 15 residues. CDR3 DNA: TGTGCCAGCAGTGACCGCAGAGGAGCTAACTATGGCTACACCTTC. The encoded protein is CASSDRRGANYGYTF.

This chain joins TRBV27 and TRBJ2-3, with 9 bases matching TRBD2. The CDR3 runs to 17 residues. Germline values: CDR1 MNHEY, CDR2 SMNVEV (reference sequence). Trimming cost V 6 bases and J 1 base; bases outside gene matches: 11. CDR3 nucleotide sequence: TGTGCCAGCAGCAAAAGCTTTAGCGGGAGTGGCACAGATACGCAGTATTTT. Translated, it gives CASSKSFSGSGTDTQYF.

In regard to this clone: Other nucleotide sequences in the sample specify the same CDR3. The chain joins TRBV5-4 to TRBJ2-1; D remains ambiguous. The CDR3 loop spans 16 amino acids. Germline V gives CDR1 SGHNT, CDR2 YYREEE (reference sequence). Trimming took off 4 bases at V and 2 bases at J, with 16 bases between the two ends. CDR3: CASSPWRFSTYNEQFF. DNA of the CDR3: TGTGCCAGCAGCCCCTGGCGGTTCTCAACCTACAATGAGCAGTTCTTC.

The rearrangement joins TRBV28 to TRBJ1-4; weak D call: TRBD1 (5 bases). V gave up 5 bases and J gave up 5 bases, with 6 bases separating them. CDR1 and CDR2 from the germline V gene are MDHEN and SYDVKM. The CDR3 is 12 residues long. The CDR3 region is CASSDRNEKLFF. CDR3 nucleotide sequence: TGTGCCAGCAGTGACAGAAATGAAAAACTGTTTTTT.

This clone has just one count. This sequence joins TRBV27 and TRBJ2-3; 9 nucleotides align to TRBD2. The junction had 10 bases not matched to a gene; V was cut back by 6 bases and J by 3 bases. The CDR3 runs to 16 residues. The germline V gene has CDR1 MNHEY and CDR2 SMNVEV (reference sequence). The CDR3 is CASRSLAGRGTDTQYF. The CDR3 nucleotides read TGTGCCAGCAGAAGCCTAGCGGGGAGGGGGACAGATACGCAGTATTTT.

Comment on this clone: As the CDR3 is not closed by the conserved phenylalanine or tryptophan, this likely results from a read error. It is unclear where the CDR3 begins or ends on the DNA, so no DNA is shown, and the CDR3 is as TCRdb lists it. The chain employs TRBV5-5 and TRBJ1-2; no check of the table's D call, TRBD1, against the DNA was made. The CDR3 length equals 14 residues, ends included. CDR1 is SGHKS and CDR2 is YYEKEE in the germline V gene (reference sequence). CDR3 sequence: CASSQNGTGIMARH.

The V gene is TRBV27, the J gene TRBJ1-2, with 11 nucleotides matching TRBD1. The CDR3 length is 17 residues. Trimming at V came to 5 bases and at J to 8 bases, leaving 16 bases not matched to a gene. From germline, CDR1 is MNHEY and CDR2 SMNVEV (reference sequence). The chain's CDR3 is CASSERTGGGLINGYTF. As DNA, the CDR3 is TGTGCCAGCAGTGAGCGGACAGGGGGCGGATTGATTAACGGCTACACCTTC.

This chain joins TRBV5-4 and TRBJ2-1; D unclear. V lost 0 bases to trimming and J lost 15 bases, with 13 bases between them. CDR3 size: 12 residues. Germline CDR1 reads SGHNT; CDR2 reads YYREEE (reference sequence). In DNA form, the CDR3 reads TGTGCCAGCAGCTTGGTCGGAAAGGCTAGGTTCTTC. Its translation is CASSLVGKARFF.